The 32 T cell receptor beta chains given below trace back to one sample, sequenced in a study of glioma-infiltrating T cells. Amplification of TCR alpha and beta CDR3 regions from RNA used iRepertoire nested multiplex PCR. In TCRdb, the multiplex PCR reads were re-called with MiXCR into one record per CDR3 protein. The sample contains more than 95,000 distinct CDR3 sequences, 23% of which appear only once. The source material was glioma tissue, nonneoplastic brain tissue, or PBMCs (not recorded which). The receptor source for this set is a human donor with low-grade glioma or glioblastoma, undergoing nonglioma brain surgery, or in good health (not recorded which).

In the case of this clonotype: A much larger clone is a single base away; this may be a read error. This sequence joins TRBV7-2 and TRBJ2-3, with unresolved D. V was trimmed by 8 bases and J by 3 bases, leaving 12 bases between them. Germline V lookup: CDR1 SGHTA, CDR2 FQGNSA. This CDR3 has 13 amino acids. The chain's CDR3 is CASRSPTTDTQYF. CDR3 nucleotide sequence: TGTGCCAGCCGCTCACCCACTACAGATACGCAGTATTTT.

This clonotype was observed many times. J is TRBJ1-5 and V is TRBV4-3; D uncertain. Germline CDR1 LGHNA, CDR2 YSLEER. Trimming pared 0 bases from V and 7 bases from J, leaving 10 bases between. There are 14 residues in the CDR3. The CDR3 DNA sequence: TGCGCCAGCAGCCAAGAGGAGTTTGGCCAGCCCCAGCATTTT. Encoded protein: CASSQEEFGQPQHF.

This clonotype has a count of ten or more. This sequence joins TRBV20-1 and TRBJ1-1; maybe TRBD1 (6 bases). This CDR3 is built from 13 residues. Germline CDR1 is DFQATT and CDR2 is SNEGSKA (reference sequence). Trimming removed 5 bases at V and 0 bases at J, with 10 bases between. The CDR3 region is CSAPDRLNTEAFF. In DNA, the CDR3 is TGCAGTGCTCCGGACAGATTGAACACTGAAGCTTTCTTT.

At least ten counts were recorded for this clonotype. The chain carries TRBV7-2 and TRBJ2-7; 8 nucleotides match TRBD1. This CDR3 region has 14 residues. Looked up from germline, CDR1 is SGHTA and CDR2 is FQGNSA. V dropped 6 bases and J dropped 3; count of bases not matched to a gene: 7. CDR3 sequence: CASRSRDRSYEQYF. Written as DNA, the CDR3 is TGTGCCAGCAGATCCCGGGACAGGAGCTACGAGCAGTACTTC.

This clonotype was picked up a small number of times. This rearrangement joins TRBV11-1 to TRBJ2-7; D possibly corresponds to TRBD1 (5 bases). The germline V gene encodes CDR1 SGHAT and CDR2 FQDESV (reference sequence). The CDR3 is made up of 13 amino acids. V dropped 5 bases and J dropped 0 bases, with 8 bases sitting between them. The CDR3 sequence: CASSAGHSYEQYF. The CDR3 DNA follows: TGTGCCAGCAGCGCAGGGCACTCCTACGAGCAGTACTTC.

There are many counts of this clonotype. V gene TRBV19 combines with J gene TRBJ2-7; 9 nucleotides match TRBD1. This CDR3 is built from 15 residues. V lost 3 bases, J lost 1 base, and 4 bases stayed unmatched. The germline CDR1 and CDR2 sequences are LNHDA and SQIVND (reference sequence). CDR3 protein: CASSIGTGYSYEQYF. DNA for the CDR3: TGTGCCAGTAGTATCGGGACAGGGTATTCCTACGAGCAGTACTTC. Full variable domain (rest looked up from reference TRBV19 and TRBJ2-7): DGGITQSPKYLFRKEGQNVTLSCEQNLNHDAMYWYRQDPGQGLRLIYYSQIVNDFQKGDIAEGYSVSREKKESFPLTVTSAQKNPTAFYLCASSIGTGYSYEQYFGPGTRLTVT.

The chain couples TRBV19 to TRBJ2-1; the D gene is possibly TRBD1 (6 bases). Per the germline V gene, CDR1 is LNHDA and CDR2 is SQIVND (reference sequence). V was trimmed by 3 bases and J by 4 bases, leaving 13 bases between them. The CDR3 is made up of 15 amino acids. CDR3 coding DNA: TGTGCCAGTAGTATTCTAACAGGGCCATACAATGAGCAGTTCTTC. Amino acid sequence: CASSILTGPYNEQFF.

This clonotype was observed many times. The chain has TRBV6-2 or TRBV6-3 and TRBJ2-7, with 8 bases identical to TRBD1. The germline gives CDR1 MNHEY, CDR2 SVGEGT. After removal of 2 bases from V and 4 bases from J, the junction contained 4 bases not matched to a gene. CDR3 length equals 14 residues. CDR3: CASSYQGARYEQYF. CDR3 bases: TGTGCCAGCAGTTACCAGGGGGCGCGGTACGAGCAGTACTTC.

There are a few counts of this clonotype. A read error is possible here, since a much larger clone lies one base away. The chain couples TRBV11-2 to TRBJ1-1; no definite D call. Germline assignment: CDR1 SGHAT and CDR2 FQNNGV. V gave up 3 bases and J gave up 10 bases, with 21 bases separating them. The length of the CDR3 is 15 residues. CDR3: CASSLYTGGWDGAFF. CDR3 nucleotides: TGTGCCAGCAGCTTGTACACGGGCGGTTGGGATGGAGCTTTCTTT.

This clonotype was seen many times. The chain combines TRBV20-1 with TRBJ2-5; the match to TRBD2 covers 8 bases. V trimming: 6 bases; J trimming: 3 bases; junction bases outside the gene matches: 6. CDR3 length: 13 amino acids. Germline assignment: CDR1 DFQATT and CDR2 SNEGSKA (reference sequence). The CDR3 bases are TGCAGTGCCGTCATTAGCGGGGAAGAGACCCAGTACTTC. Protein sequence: CSAVISGEETQYF.

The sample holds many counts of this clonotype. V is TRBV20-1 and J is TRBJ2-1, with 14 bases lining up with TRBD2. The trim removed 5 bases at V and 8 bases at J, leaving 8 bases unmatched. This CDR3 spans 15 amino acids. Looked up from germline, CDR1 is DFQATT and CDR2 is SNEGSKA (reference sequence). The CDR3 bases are TGCAGTGCTTTTCACTCGGGACTAGCGGGAGATGAGCAGTTCTTC. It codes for CSAFHSGLAGDEQFF.

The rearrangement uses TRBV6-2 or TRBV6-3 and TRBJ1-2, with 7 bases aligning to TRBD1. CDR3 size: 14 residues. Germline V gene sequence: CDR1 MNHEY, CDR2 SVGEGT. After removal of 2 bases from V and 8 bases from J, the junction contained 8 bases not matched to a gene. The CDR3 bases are TGTGCCAGCAGTTACCTTGGGGACAGAGGCGGCTACACCTTC. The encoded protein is CASSYLGDRGGYTF.

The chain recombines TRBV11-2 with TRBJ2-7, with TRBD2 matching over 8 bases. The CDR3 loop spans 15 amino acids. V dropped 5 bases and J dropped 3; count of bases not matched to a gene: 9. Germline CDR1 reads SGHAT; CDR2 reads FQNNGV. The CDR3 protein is CASSLSGSDLYEQYF. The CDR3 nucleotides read TGTGCCAGCAGCCTCAGCGGGAGTGATCTCTACGAGCAGTACTTC.

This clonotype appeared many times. The CDR3 DNA reads as TGTGCCAGCAGGCCCACACCCGGACGGCCCTACGAGCAGTACTTC. Amino acids: CASRPTPGRPYEQYF. The chain uses TRBV27 and TRBJ2-7, with unresolved D. Germline V gives CDR1 MNHEY, CDR2 SMNVEV (reference sequence). This CDR3 comprises 15 residues. The V and J ends lost 6 bases and 2 bases respectively, with 17 bases between them.

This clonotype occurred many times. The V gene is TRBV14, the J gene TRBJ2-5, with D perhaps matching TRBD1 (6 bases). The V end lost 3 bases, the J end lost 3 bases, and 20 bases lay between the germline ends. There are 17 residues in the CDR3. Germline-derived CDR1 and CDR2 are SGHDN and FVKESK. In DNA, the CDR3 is TGTGCCAGCAGCCACCTAGGACAGCCGGCTAATGAAGAGACCCAGTACTTC. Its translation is CASSHLGQPANEETQYF.

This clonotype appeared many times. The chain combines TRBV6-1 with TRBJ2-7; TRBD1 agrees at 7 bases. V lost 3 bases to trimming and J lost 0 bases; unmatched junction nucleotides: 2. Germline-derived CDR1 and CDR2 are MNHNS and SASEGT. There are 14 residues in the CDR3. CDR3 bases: TGTGCCAGCAGTGAGGGACAGCACTCCTACGAGCAGTACTTC. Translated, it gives CASSEGQHSYEQYF.

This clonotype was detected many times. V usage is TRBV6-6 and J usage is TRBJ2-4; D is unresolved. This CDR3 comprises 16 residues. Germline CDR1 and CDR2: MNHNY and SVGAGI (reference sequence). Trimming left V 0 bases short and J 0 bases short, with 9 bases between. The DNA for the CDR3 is TGTGCCAGCAGTTACTCAGGGCTACTAGCCAAAAACATTCAGTACTTC. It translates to CASSYSGLLAKNIQYF.

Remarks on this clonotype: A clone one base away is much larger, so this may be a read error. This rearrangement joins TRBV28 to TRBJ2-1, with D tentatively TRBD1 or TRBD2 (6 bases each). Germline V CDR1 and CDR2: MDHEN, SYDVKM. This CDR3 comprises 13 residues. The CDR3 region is CASSSGANNEHFF. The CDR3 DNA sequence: TGTGCCAGCAGTTCGGGGGCGAACAATGAGCATTTCTTC.

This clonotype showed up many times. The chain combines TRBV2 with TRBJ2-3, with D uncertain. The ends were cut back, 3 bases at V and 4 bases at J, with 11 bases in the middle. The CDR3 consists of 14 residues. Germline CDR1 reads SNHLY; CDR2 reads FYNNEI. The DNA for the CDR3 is TGTGCCAGCAGTGAGGCAAGTTGGGCAGATACGCAGTATTTT. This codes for CASSEASWADTQYF.

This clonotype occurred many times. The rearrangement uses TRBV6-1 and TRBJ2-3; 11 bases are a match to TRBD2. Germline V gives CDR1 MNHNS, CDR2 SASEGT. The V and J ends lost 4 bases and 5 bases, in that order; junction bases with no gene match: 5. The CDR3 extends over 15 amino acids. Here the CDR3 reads CASSGKLAGEDTQYF. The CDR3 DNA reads TGTGCCAGCAGTGGAAAACTAGCGGGAGAAGATACGCAGTATTTT.

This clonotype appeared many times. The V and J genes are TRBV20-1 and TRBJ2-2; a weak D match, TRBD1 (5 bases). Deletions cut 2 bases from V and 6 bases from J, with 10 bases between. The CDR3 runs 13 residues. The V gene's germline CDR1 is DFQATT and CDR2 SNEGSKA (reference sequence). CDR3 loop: CSARQGLSGELFF. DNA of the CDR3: TGCAGTGCTAGACAGGGTTTGTCCGGGGAGCTGTTTTTT.

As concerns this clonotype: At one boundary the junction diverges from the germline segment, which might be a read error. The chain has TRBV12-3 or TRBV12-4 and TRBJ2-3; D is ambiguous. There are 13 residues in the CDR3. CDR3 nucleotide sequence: TGTGCCAGCAGTTTTGGGGTTGGAGATACGCAGTGTTTT. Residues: CASSFGVGDTQCF.

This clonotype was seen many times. This CDR3 reads CASSSTMNTEAFF. For the CDR3, the DNA is TGTGCCAGCAGCTCGACAATGAACACTGAAGCTTTCTTT. The genes are TRBV7-6 and TRBJ1-1; D call uncertain. The germline gives CDR1 SGHVS, CDR2 FNYEAQ. The CDR3 length is 13 residues. With 4 bases removed from V and 0 bases from J, the gap between germline ends came to 6 bases.

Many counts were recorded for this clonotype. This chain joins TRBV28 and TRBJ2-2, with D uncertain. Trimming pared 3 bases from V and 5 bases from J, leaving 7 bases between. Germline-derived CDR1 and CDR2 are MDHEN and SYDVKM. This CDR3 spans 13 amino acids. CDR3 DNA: TGTGCCAGCAGTTTTGGACGGACCGGGGAGCTGTTTTTT. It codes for CASSFGRTGELFF.

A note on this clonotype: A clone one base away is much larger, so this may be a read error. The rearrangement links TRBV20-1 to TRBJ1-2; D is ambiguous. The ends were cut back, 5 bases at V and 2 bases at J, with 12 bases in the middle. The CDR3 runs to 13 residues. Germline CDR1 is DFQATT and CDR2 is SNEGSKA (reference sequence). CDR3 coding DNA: TGCAGTGCTGAAGAAGAAGGGAACTATGGCTACACCTTC. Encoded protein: CSAEEEGNYGYTF.

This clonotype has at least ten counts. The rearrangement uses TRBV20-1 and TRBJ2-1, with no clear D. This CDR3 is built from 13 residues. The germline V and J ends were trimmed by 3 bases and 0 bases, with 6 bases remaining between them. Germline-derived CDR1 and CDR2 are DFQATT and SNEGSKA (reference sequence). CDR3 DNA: TGCAGTGCTAGCCCTCCCTCCTACAATGAGCAGTTCTTC. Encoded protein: CSASPPSYNEQFF.

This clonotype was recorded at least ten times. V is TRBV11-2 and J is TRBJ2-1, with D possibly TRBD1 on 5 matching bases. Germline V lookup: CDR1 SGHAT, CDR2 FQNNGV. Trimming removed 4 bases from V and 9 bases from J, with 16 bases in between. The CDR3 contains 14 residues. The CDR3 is CASSSDSNPPEQFF. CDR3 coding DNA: TGTGCCAGCAGCTCAGACAGTAACCCTCCTGAGCAGTTCTTC.

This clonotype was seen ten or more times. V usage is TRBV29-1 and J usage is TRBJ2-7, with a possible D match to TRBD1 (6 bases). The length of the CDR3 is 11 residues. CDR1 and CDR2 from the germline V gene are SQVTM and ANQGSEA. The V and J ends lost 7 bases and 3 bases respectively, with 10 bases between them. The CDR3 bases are TGCAGCGCTCGGACAGTCTACGAGCAGTACTTC. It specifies CSARTVYEQYF.

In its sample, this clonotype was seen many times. The CDR3 region is CSVRSSYNEQFF. The CDR3, as DNA: TGCAGCGTTCGGAGCTCCTACAATGAGCAGTTCTTC. The J gene is TRBJ2-1, the V gene TRBV29-1; no reliable D call. This CDR3 is 12 amino acids long. The germline CDR1 and CDR2 sequences are SQVTM and ANQGSEA. The V end lost 5 bases, the J end lost 0 bases, and 5 bases lay between the germline ends.

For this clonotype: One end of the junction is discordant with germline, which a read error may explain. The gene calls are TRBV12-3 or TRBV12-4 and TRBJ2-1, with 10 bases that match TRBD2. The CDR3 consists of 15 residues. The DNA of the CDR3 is TGTGCCAGCAGTTTAAGACTAGCGGGCCACAATGAGAAGTTCTTC. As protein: CASSLRLAGHNEKFF.

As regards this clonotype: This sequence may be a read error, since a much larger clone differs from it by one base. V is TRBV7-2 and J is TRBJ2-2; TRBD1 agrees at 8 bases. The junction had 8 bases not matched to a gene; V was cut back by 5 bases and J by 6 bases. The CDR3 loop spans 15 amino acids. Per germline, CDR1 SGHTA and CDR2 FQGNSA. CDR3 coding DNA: TGTGCCAGCAGCACGGACAGGGTAGACGCCGGGGAGCTGTTTTTT. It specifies CASSTDRVDAGELFF. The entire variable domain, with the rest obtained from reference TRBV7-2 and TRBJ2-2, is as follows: GAGVSQSPSNKVTEKGKDVELRCDPISGHTALYWYRQSLGQGLEFLIYFQGNSAPDKSGLPSDRFSAERTGGSVSTLTIQRTQQEDSAVYLCASSTDRVDAGELFFGEGSRLTVL.

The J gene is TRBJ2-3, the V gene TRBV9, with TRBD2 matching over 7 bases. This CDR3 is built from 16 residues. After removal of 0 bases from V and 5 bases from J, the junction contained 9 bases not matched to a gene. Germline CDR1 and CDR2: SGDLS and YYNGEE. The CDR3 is CASSVGSGGGVDTQYF. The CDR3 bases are TGTGCCAGCAGCGTAGGATCCGGGGGAGGGGTAGATACGCAGTATTTT. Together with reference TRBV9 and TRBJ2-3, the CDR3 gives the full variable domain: DSGVTQTPKHLITATGQRVTLRCSPRSGDLSVYWYQQSLDQGLQFLIQYYNGEERAKGNILERFSAQQFPDLHSELNLSSLELGDSALYFCASSVGSGGGVDTQYFGPGTRLTVL.